The 18 T cell receptor beta chains in this list originate from one sample, sequenced in a study of blood T cell repertoires in COVID-19. Generated by immunoSEQ multiplex PCR, the TCRdb table keeps only in-frame clones and is missing some. The table includes a few hundred thousand clones, 70% to 90% detected once. Sequencing was done on a sample of PBMCs or T cells enriched from blood (not recorded which). The source of these receptors is a woman aged 45-65 years in a cohort exposed to, infected with or recovered from COVID-19 (not recorded which).

This chain connects TRBV6-5 to TRBJ1-2; D gene unclear. The CDR3 runs to 11 residues. The V and J ends lost 6 bases and 14 bases respectively, with 16 bases between them. Germline lookup yields CDR1 MNHEY and CDR2 SVGAGI. This CDR3 reads CASSTGRSWTF. The CDR3 coding sequence is TGTGCCAGCAGCACTGGGAGGTCTTGGACCTTC.

The rearrangement uses TRBV18 and TRBJ1-3; a possible D gene is TRBD1 (6 bases). CDR1 and CDR2 (germline): KGHSH, LQKENI. The CDR3 runs to 16 residues. V lost 0 bases to trimming and J lost 0 bases, with 9 bases between them. Here the CDR3 DNA reads TGTGCCAGCTCACCACCGGCGGACAGCTCTGGAAACACCATATATTTT. It specifies CASSPPADSSGNTIYF.

A remark on this clone: Other DNA sequences within the sample encode an identical CDR3. The chain joins TRBV7-2 to TRBJ1-3; 10 bases fit TRBD1. The CDR3 totals 15 residues. With V trimmed by 6 bases and J by 4 bases, 6 bases remained unmatched. Germline CDR1 reads SGHTA; CDR2 reads FQGNSA. The CDR3 sequence: CASSLDRGSGNTIYF. The CDR3 DNA reads as TGTGCCAGCAGTTTGGACAGGGGGTCCGGAAACACCATATATTTT. The complete variable domain, with remaining parts taken from reference TRBV7-2 and TRBJ1-3, reads GAGVSQSPSNKVTEKGKDVELRCDPISGHTALYWYRQSLGQGLEFLIYFQGNSAPDKSGLPSDRFSAERTGGSVSTLTIQRTQQEDSAVYLCASSLDRGSGNTIYFGEGSWLTVV.

This rearrangement joins TRBV4-2 to TRBJ2-1; possible D gene TRBD1, 5 bases. With 4 bases removed from V and 0 bases from J, the gap between germline ends came to 16 bases. Germline V gene sequence: CDR1 LGHNA, CDR2 YNFKEQ. This CDR3 comprises 17 residues. The CDR3 DNA sequence: TGTGCCAGCAGCCCGCCGGTGGGGCCGCACTCCTACAATGAGCAGTTCTTC. This encodes CASSPPVGPHSYNEQFF.

Only one count was recorded for this clone. In the same sample, other DNA sequences code for this CDR3. The chain uses TRBV7-2 and TRBJ1-1; D not resolved. With 1 base removed from V and 1 base from J, the gap between germline ends came to 7 bases. Germline lookup yields CDR1 SGHTA and CDR2 FQGNSA. CDR3 length: 14 residues. The CDR3 loop is CASSLVSGNTEAFF. The CDR3 coding sequence is TGTGCCAGCAGCTTAGTATCAGGGAACACTGAAGCTTTCTTT.

V and J are TRBV12-3 or TRBV12-4 and TRBJ2-5, with D possibly being TRBD1 (7 bases). The CDR3 runs 13 residues. V was pared by 6 bases and J by 3 bases, with 11 bases between. Here the CDR3 DNA reads TGTGCCAGCAGCCGCGGGACAGAAGAGACCCAGTACTTC. It specifies CASSRGTEETQYF.

Regarding this clone: A junction end diverges from the germline sequence, so it may reflect a read error. The chain combines TRBV20-1 with TRBJ1-1; no clear D gene. The germline V gene has CDR1 DFQATT and CDR2 SNEGSKA (reference sequence). The length of the CDR3 is 9 residues. This CDR3 reads CSDPTAAFF. CDR3 coding DNA: TGCAGTGACCCGACTGCAGCTTTCTTT.

The chain employs TRBV10-3 and TRBJ1-5, with TRBD1 matching 10 bases. V shed 6 bases, J shed 3 bases, and the junction held 2 bases outside the gene matches. CDR1 ENHRY and CDR2 SYGVKD come from the germline V gene. The CDR3 loop spans 14 amino acids. CDR3 bases: TGTGCCATCAGGGGGACAGGGGACAATCAGCCCCAGCATTTT. This codes for CAIRGTGDNQPQHF.

V and J are TRBV30 and TRBJ1-4, with 7 bases aligning to TRBD1. The CDR3 consists of 13 residues. Germline V gene sequence: CDR1 GTSNPN, CDR2 SVGIG (reference sequence). V was clipped by 0 bases and J by 8 bases; unmatched bases: 3. The CDR3 reads CAWSVDREEKLFF. CDR3 sequence (DNA): TGTGCCTGGAGTGTTGACAGGGAAGAAAAACTGTTTTTT. Using reference TRBV30 and TRBJ1-4 for the parts outside the CDR3, the full variable domain is SQTIHQWPATLVQPVGSPLSLECTVEGTSNPNLYWYRQAAGRGLQLLFYSVGIGQISSEVPQNLSASRPQDRQFILSSKKLLLSDSGFYLCAWSVDREEKLFFGSGTQLSVL.

The gene calls are TRBV5-1 and TRBJ1-2; D gene ambiguous. This CDR3 comprises 11 residues. Trimming shortened V by 8 bases and J by 3 bases, and 8 bases separated the two germline ends. Germline values: CDR1 SGHRS, CDR2 YFSETQ. CDR3 sequence reads: CARLSDYGYTF. In DNA form, the CDR3 reads TGCGCCAGACTCAGCGACTATGGCTACACCTTC.

The chain recombines TRBV20-1 with TRBJ2-7, with D possibly matching TRBD1 (5 bases). V was shortened by 6 bases and J by 4 bases, with 10 bases between the two germline ends. The CDR3 spans 11 residues. Germline V gene sequence: CDR1 DFQATT, CDR2 SNEGSKA (reference sequence). CDR3 region: CSAARVYEQYF. The CDR3, as DNA: TGCAGTGCCGCCAGGGTTTACGAGCAGTACTTC.

J is TRBJ2-2 and V is TRBV2; TRBD1 matches 10 bases. Germline V gene sequence: CDR1 SNHLY, CDR2 FYNNEI. Germline trimming cut 8 bases from V and 2 bases from J; bases unmatched to any gene: 5. This CDR3 is 15 amino acids long. The CDR3 sequence: CASRQGAFNTGELFF. The CDR3 DNA sequence: TGTGCCAGCCGACAGGGGGCTTTCAACACCGGGGAGCTGTTTTTT. Supplemented by reference TRBV2 and TRBJ2-2, the full variable domain reads EPEVTQTPSHQVTQMGQEVILRCVPISNHLYFYWYRQILGQKVEFLVSFYNNEISEKSEIFDDQFSVERPDGSNFTLKIRSTKLEDSAMYFCASRQGAFNTGELFFGEGSRLTVL.

This rearrangement joins TRBV4-1 to TRBJ2-7, with D possibly TRBD1 on 6 matching bases. With 1 base removed from V and 3 bases from J, the gap between germline ends came to 16 bases. Germline-derived CDR1 and CDR2 are MGHRA and YSYEKL. CDR3 length: 16 residues. This CDR3 is CASSQGGGRRDYEQYF. DNA of the CDR3: TGCGCCAGCAGCCAAGGAGGGGGACGGAGAGACTACGAGCAGTACTTC.

The V call is TRBV5-6, the J call TRBJ2-1; TRBD1 matches 9 bases. Germline-derived CDR1 and CDR2 are SGHDT and YYEEEE. The CDR3 length is 16 residues. V dropped 4 bases and J dropped 7; count of bases not matched to a gene: 12. The CDR3 is CASSLHGTGFINEQFF. CDR3 DNA: TGTGCCAGCAGCCTACACGGGACAGGGTTTATTAATGAGCAGTTCTTC.

This chain connects TRBV5-4 to TRBJ1-2; D is unclear. V was clipped by 0 bases and J by 4 bases, with 10 bases between them. This CDR3 has 14 amino acids. Germline V gene data show CDR1 as SGHNT and CDR2 as YYREEE (reference sequence). CDR3 loop: CASSLAREAYGYTF. CDR3 sequence (DNA): TGTGCCAGCAGCTTGGCGAGGGAGGCCTATGGCTACACCTTC.

The chain carries TRBV4-3 and TRBJ2-2, with D tentatively TRBD1 (5 bases). Deletions cut 0 bases from V and 2 bases from J, with 13 bases between. Germline V gene sequence: CDR1 LGHNA, CDR2 YSLEER. CDR3 length equals 17 residues. The CDR3 loop reads CASSQDSRTRNTGELFF. The CDR3 region has the DNA TGCGCCAGCAGCCAAGATTCCAGGACACGCAACACCGGGGAGCTGTTTTTT.

The genes are TRBV29-1 and TRBJ1-1, with D perhaps TRBD1 (5 bases). Trimming left V 2 bases short and J 4 bases short, with 14 bases between. The length of the CDR3 is 14 residues. The germline V gene has CDR1 SQVTM and CDR2 ANQGSEA. Here the CDR3 DNA reads TGCAGCGTTGAACGGACACGGTCGGGCACTGAAGCTTTCTTT. Encoded protein: CSVERTRSGTEAFF.

V and J are TRBV5-1 and TRBJ1-4, with D hard to call. The CDR3 extends over 16 amino acids. The germline V gene has CDR1 SGHRS and CDR2 YFSETQ. V shed 4 bases and J shed 2 bases, with 15 bases lying between them. The CDR3, as DNA: TGCGCCAGCAGCCTGGGATATCGTGCGACTAATGAAAAACTGTTTTTT. As protein: CASSLGYRATNEKLFF.